The 14 T cell receptor beta chains below come from one sample, sequenced in a study of blood T cell dynamics during melanoma immunotherapy. Produced via immunoSEQ multiplex PCR; TCRdb's table is partial and in-frame only. Of around 10,000 clones listed, 65% to 90% are singletons. Time point: pre-treatment baseline. The input for sequencing was blood, taken from a patient treated with checkpoint blockade. The receptors derive from a human donor with melanoma.

V usage is TRBV29-1 and J usage is TRBJ2-5; D is ambiguous. The V end lost 7 bases, the J end lost 4 bases, and 10 bases lay between the germline ends. This CDR3 region has 11 residues. Germline V gene data show CDR1 as SQVTM and CDR2 as ANQGSEA. The CDR3 sequence is CSGWKAETQYF. DNA of the CDR3: TGCAGCGGATGGAAAGCAGAGACCCAGTACTTC.

V usage is TRBV5-1 and J usage is TRBJ2-7, with D possibly called TRBD1 or TRBD2 (5 bases each). Germline-derived CDR1 and CDR2 are SGHRS and YFSETQ. The length of the CDR3 is 15 residues. V was cut by 4 bases and J by 0 bases, with 14 bases left in between. The CDR3 DNA is TGCGCCAGCAGCCCGCTGGCAGGGAGCTCCTACGAGCAGTACTTC. Translating it yields CASSPLAGSSYEQYF.

The V call is TRBV6-5, the J call TRBJ1-2, with TRBD1 matching 7 bases. The CDR3 totals 12 residues. The V gene end was trimmed by 6 bases and the J gene end by 7 bases; junction bases not matched to a gene: 5. Germline CDR1 MNHEY, CDR2 SVGAGI. The CDR3 DNA follows: TGTGCCAGCAGGAAGACAGGGAGTGGCTACACCTTC. This codes for CASRKTGSGYTF.

This clone was seen a few times. The chain employs TRBV4-1 and TRBJ2-5; 8 bases align to TRBD2. Germline V lookup: CDR1 MGHRA, CDR2 YSYEKL. The length of the CDR3 is 17 residues. Trimming removed 0 bases from V and 5 bases from J; junction bases left unmatched: 11. The CDR3 protein is CASSQDASGGFGETQYF. The CDR3 DNA sequence: TGCGCCAGCAGCCAAGACGCGAGCGGGGGTTTCGGGGAGACCCAGTACTTC.

The J gene is TRBJ2-2, the V gene TRBV7-8, with 8 bases lining up with TRBD2. The trim removed 2 bases at V and 5 bases at J, leaving 1 base unmatched. This CDR3 has 14 amino acids. Germline CDR1 and CDR2: SGHVS and FQNEAQ. In DNA form, the CDR3 reads TGTGCCAGCAGCTTAATAGCGGGGACCGGGGAGCTGTTTTTT. Translating gives CASSLIAGTGELFF.

The chain links TRBV6-5 to TRBJ1-1, with a weak D call TRBD1 (5 bases). Germline V lookup: CDR1 MNHEY, CDR2 SVGAGI. The CDR3 loop spans 15 amino acids. V dropped 0 bases and J dropped 4 bases, with 12 bases sitting between them. This CDR3 reads CASSYSNGGGTEAFF. CDR3 bases: TGTGCCAGCAGTTACTCGAACGGGGGTGGCACTGAAGCTTTCTTT.

This clone was seen just once. This rearrangement joins TRBV15 to TRBJ2-3, with D maybe TRBD2 (5 bases). The CDR3 is 15 residues long. The V gene lost 3 bases and the J gene lost 0 bases, with 10 bases spanning the gap. The germline gives CDR1 LNHNV, CDR2 YYDKDF (reference sequence). CDR3 nucleotide sequence: TGTGCCACCAGCAGGCTAGCTACTAGCACAGATACGCAGTATTTT. It encodes CATSRLATSTDTQYF.

The gene calls are TRBV6-1 and TRBJ2-2; tentative D call: TRBD1 (5 bases). Per germline, CDR1 MNHNS and CDR2 SASEGT. This CDR3 is 16 amino acids long. The V gene lost 1 base and the J gene lost 6 bases, with 15 bases spanning the gap. The CDR3 DNA sequence: TGTGCCAGCAGTGAAGAAGTGGGGCGCGGATCCGGGGAGCTGTTTTTT. Residues: CASSEEVGRGSGELFF.

Here the CDR3 DNA reads TGTGCCAGCAGCGTAGGTTTACCCGGCAGAGATACGCAGTATTTT. As protein: CASSVGLPGRDTQYF. The genes are TRBV9 and TRBJ2-3; D is unclear. Germline V gives CDR1 SGDLS, CDR2 YYNGEE. V gave up 0 bases and J gave up 5 bases, with 13 bases separating them. This CDR3 is 15 amino acids long.

In DNA form, the CDR3 reads TGCGCCAGCTCCAGAGGGGGGACTAACTATGGCTACACCTTC. Translating it yields CASSRGGTNYGYTF. This sequence joins TRBV5-1 and TRBJ1-2, with a tentative D call TRBD1 (6 bases). V lost 7 bases and J 0 bases, leaving 13 bases between the germline ends. This CDR3 region has 14 residues. Germline CDR1 is SGHRS and CDR2 is YFSETQ.

The rearrangement uses TRBV5-5 and TRBJ1-4; D might be TRBD1 (5 bases). The CDR3 runs to 17 residues. From germline, CDR1 is SGHKS and CDR2 YYEKEE (reference sequence). Trimming pared 4 bases from V and 0 bases from J, leaving 16 bases between. The CDR3: CASSDPGRVATNEKLFF. DNA of the CDR3: TGTGCCAGCAGCGATCCCGGCAGGGTTGCAACTAATGAAAAACTGTTTTTT.

The CDR3 sequence: CASGIQGAVEKLFF. DNA for the CDR3: TGTGCCAGCGGAATACAGGGGGCGGTTGAAAAACTGTTTTTT. The chain is built from TRBV6-5 and TRBJ1-4; 9 nucleotides line up with TRBD1. Looked up from germline, CDR1 is MNHEY and CDR2 is SVGAGI. V shed 8 bases, J shed 7 bases, and the junction held 8 bases outside the gene matches. The CDR3 length is 14 residues.

The chain has TRBV15 and TRBJ2-1; the D call may be TRBD1 or TRBD2 (5 bases each). Germline-derived CDR1 and CDR2 are LNHNV and YYDKDF (reference sequence). The ends were cut back, 6 bases at V and 8 bases at J, with 20 bases in the middle. CDR3 length: 15 residues. This chain's CDR3 is CATRSGRGRFDEQFF. CDR3 DNA: TGTGCCACCAGGTCGGGGCGCGGTCGCTTCGATGAGCAGTTCTTC. The variable domain in full, with the rest retrieved from reference TRBV15 and TRBJ2-1, is DAMVIQNPRYQVTQFGKPVTLSCSQTLNHNVMYWYQQKSSQAPKLLFHYYDKDFNNEADTPDNFQSRRPNTSFCFLDIRSPGLGDTAMYLCATRSGRGRFDEQFFGPGTRLTVL.

The J gene is TRBJ2-7, the V gene TRBV12-5; D perhaps matches TRBD2 (5 bases). This CDR3 is built from 12 residues. V was pared by 3 bases and J by 2 bases, with 5 bases between. In germline, CDR1 is LGHNT, CDR2 FRNRAP. CDR3 region: CASGFGTYEQYF. DNA of the CDR3: TGTGCTAGTGGTTTCGGGACCTACGAGCAGTACTTC.